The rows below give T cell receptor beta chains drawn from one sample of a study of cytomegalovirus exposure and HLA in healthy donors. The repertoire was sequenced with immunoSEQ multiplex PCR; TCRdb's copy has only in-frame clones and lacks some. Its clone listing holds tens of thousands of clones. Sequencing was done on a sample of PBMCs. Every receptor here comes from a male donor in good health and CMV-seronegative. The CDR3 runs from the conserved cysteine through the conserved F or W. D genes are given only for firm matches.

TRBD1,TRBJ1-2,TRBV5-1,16,TGCGCCAGCAGGCCCGACCGGGACAGGGCGAACTATGGCTACACCTTC,CASRPDRDRANYGYTF
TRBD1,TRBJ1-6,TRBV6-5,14,TGTGCCAGCAGTTCCACGACAGGGCTTTCACCCCTCCACTTT,CASSSTTGLSPLHF
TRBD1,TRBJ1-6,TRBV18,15,TGTGCCAGCTCGGAAGGGACAGGGGGAGGATCACCCCTCCACTTT,CASSEGTGGGSPLHF
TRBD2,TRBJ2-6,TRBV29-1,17,TGCAGCGTTGAAGGGAGGGGAGGGAACTCTGGGGCCAACGTCCTGACTTTC,CSVEGRGGNSGANVLTF
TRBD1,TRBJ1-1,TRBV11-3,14,TGTGCCAGCAGCGCGGGACAGGGGGACACTGAAGCTTTCTTT,CASSAGQGDTEAFF
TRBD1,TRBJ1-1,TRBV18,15,TGTGCCAGCTCACCAAGGACAGGGGTGAACACTGAAGCTTTCTTT,CASSPRTGVNTEAFF
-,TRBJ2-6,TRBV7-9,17,TGTGCCAGCAGCTTAGGGGCAGGGAACTCTGGGGCCAACGTCCTGACTTTC,CASSLGAGNSGANVLTF
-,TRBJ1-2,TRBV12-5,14,TGTGCTAGTGGTGGGCGGGCAGGGACTATTGGCTACACCTTC,CASGGRAGTIGYTF
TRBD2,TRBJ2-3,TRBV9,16,TGTGCCAGCAGCGGATCTAGCGGGACAGCTACAGATACGCAGTATTTT,CASSGSSGTATDTQYF
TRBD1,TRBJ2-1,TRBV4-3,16,TGCGCCAGCAGCCAACCCGGACAGGGGAGGGATAATGAGCAGTTCTTC,CASSQPGQGRDNEQFF
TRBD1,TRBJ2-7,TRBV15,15,TGTGCCACCACCGAAGGACAGGGAGGACCCTACGAGCAGTACTTC,CATTEGQGGPYEQYF
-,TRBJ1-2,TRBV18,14,TGTGCCAGCTCACCAGCGGACAGTTTCTATGGCTACACCTTC,CASSPADSFYGYTF
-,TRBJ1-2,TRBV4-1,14,TGCGCCAGCAGCCTGGGTGGGGGCGGATATGGCTACACCTTC,CASSLGGGGYGYTF